Each of the 26 T cell receptor beta chains below was sequenced from the same sample in a study of T-cell reconstitution after alpha-beta-depleted transplantation in children. During its preparation, the TCRbeta library received unique molecular identifiers. One entry per CDR3 protein results from TCRdb running MiXCR on the PCR reads. The sample has 240,000 or so distinct CDR3 sequences, approximately 8% seen once. Sequenced here: PBMCs, mostly from graft donor cells, sampled 180 days after TCRalphabeta/CD19-depleted stem cell transplant. These TCRs come from a male patient younger than 18 who had a stem cell transplant for acute lymphoblastic leukemia, so the T cells may come from the graft donor.

Comments on this clonotype: Being one base from a much bigger clone, this may be a read error. For the CDR3, the DNA is TGTGCCAGCAGCTTAGGGGAGCGGGGAAACACCCTATATTTT. It yields the protein CASSLGERGNTLYF. The J gene is TRBJ1-3, the V gene TRBV13; unclear D gene. CDR1 and CDR2 from the germline V gene are PRHDT and FYEKMQ (reference sequence). CDR3 length: 14 residues. The full variable domain, its missing parts supplied by reference TRBV13 and TRBJ1-3, is AAGVIQSPRHLIKEKRETATLKCYPIPRHDTVYWYQQGPGQDPQFLISFYEKMQSDKGSIPDRFSAQQFSDYHSELNMSSLELGDSALYFCASSLGERGNTLYFGEGSWLTVV.

In this sample, this clonotype turned up many times. V gene TRBV20-1 combines with J gene TRBJ1-1; no clear D. From germline, CDR1 is DFQATT and CDR2 SNEGSKA (reference sequence). V gave up 1 base and J gave up 0 bases, with 0 bases separating them. The CDR3 has 11 residues. The CDR3 spells CSARVNTEAFF. Here the CDR3 DNA reads TGCAGTGCTAGAGTGAACACTGAAGCTTTCTTT.

This chain joins TRBV27 and TRBJ2-5; D assignment may be TRBD1 or TRBD2 (5 bases each). This CDR3 spans 15 amino acids. V was clipped by 0 bases and J by 2 bases, with 10 bases between them. The germline V gene encodes CDR1 MNHEY and CDR2 SMNVEV (reference sequence). The CDR3 nucleotides are TGTGCCAGCAGTTTATCGAGGGGTGGGCAAGAGACCCAGTACTTC. This gives the protein CASSLSRGGQETQYF.

This clonotype was seen ten or more times. J is TRBJ2-2 and V is TRBV28; 7 bases align to TRBD2. With V trimmed by 5 bases and J by 5 bases, 8 bases remained unmatched. Germline lookup yields CDR1 MDHEN and CDR2 SYDVKM. The CDR3 has 15 amino acids. CDR3: CASSPPTSVTGELFF. CDR3 DNA sequence: TGTGCCAGCAGTCCTCCCACTAGCGTGACCGGGGAGCTGTTTTTT.

This clonotype was picked up many times. V usage is TRBV18 and J usage is TRBJ2-7; TRBD2 agrees at 8 bases. The V gene's germline CDR1 is KGHSH and CDR2 LQKENI. The J segment lost 6 bases and the V segment lost 5 bases, leaving 9 bases of the junction unmatched. This CDR3 is 14 amino acids long. CDR3 residues: CASSSVAGSREQYF. CDR3 DNA: TGTGCCAGCTCATCGGTAGCGGGATCGCGCGAGCAGTACTTC.

This clonotype was picked up many times. The chain links TRBV28 to TRBJ1-5; possible D gene TRBD1, 5 bases. V was cut by 6 bases and J by 5 bases, with 17 bases left in between. This CDR3 spans 15 amino acids. CDR1 is MDHEN, CDR2 SYDVKM, per germline. The CDR3 DNA follows: TGTGCCAGCAGCTTGGAGAGGGGAGGGTATCAGCCCCAGCATTTT. This gives the protein CASSLERGGYQPQHF.

This clonotype was recorded at least ten times. The chain links TRBV12-3 or TRBV12-4 to TRBJ2-3, with 11 bases fitting TRBD2. CDR3 length: 16 amino acids. The V segment lost 4 bases and the J segment 4 bases; nucleotides outside the gene matches: 7. The CDR3 DNA is TGTGCCAGCAGTTACCGACTAGCGGGACGTTCAGATACGCAGTATTTT. Its translation: CASSYRLAGRSDTQYF.

There are many counts of this clonotype. This chain links TRBV18 with TRBJ2-1; 8 bases line up with TRBD1. Germline V gene sequence: CDR1 KGHSH, CDR2 LQKENI. The CDR3 contains 19 residues. Trimming took 4 bases from V and 0 from J; bases not matched to a gene: 14. The CDR3 loop is CASSHAVAGGAGSYNEQFF. CDR3 DNA sequence: TGTGCCAGCTCACACGCTGTGGCAGGGGGCGCCGGCTCCTACAATGAGCAGTTCTTC. Full variable domain (rest looked up from reference TRBV18 and TRBJ2-1): NAGVMQNPRHLVRRRGQEARLRCSPMKGHSHVYWYRQLPEEGLKFMVYLQKENIIDESGMPKERFSAEFPKEGPSILRIQQVVRGDSAAYFCASSHAVAGGAGSYNEQFFGPGTRLTVL.

This clonotype was counted many times. V usage is TRBV5-1 and J usage is TRBJ2-7; a possible D gene is TRBD1 (5 bases). V was clipped by 0 bases and J by 1 base, with 5 bases between them. The CDR3 runs 13 residues. The germline gives CDR1 SGHRS, CDR2 YFSETQ. The CDR3 region is CASSLAGSYEQYF. In DNA, the CDR3 is TGCGCCAGCAGCTTGGCAGGGTCCTACGAGCAGTACTTC.

As concerns this clonotype: With a much larger clone just one base away, this may be a read error. The rearrangement joins TRBV29-1 to TRBJ1-2; D not resolved. The germline CDR1 and CDR2 sequences are SQVTM and ANQGSEA. CDR3 size: 12 residues. The CDR3 DNA follows: TGCAGCGTTGAAAACTCTAACTATGGCTACAGCTTC. Protein: CSVENSNYGYSF.

In this sample, this clonotype turned up many times. The rearrangement uses TRBV4-2 and TRBJ2-2; D is perhaps TRBD1 or TRBD2 (5 bases each). The germline V gene has CDR1 LGHNA and CDR2 YNFKEQ. V gave up 4 bases and J gave up 7 bases, with 13 bases separating them. The length of the CDR3 is 14 residues. CDR3: CASSPSGTVGELFF. The DNA of the CDR3 is TGTGCCAGCAGCCCCTCCGGGACGGTCGGGGAGCTGTTTTTT.

The gene calls are TRBV5-1 and TRBJ2-7, with D hard to call. Trimming removed 3 bases at V and 1 base at J, with 11 bases between. Germline assignment: CDR1 SGHRS and CDR2 YFSETQ. There are 14 residues in the CDR3. Here the CDR3 DNA reads TGCGCCAGCAGCTCGTGGTATAGTTCCTACGAGCAGTACTTC. It specifies CASSSWYSSYEQYF. Using reference TRBV5-1 and TRBJ2-7 for the parts outside the CDR3, the full variable domain is KAGVTQTPRYLIKTRGQQVTLSCSPISGHRSVSWYQQTPGQGLQFLFEYFSETQRNKGNFPGRFSGRQFSNSRSEMNVSTLELGDSALYLCASSSWYSSYEQYFGPGTRLTVT.

This clonotype was observed many times. This chain uses TRBV24-1 with TRBJ1-1; D is possibly TRBD1 (6 bases). Germline CDR1 and CDR2: KGHDR and SFDVKD. Trimming removed 0 bases at V and 8 bases at J, with 9 bases between. The CDR3 covers 13 residues. The CDR3 is CATSDLGDKEAFF. Written as DNA, the CDR3 is TGTGCCACCAGTGATTTGGGGGACAAGGAAGCTTTCTTT.

There are a few counts of this clonotype. The CDR3 coding sequence is TGTGCCAGCAGGCCGACAGGGGAAGGGGCCAACGTCCTGACTTTC. It codes for CASRPTGEGANVLTF. The J gene is TRBJ2-6, the V gene TRBV12-3 or TRBV12-4, with 8 bases fitting TRBD1. The CDR3 totals 15 residues. Unmatched junction bases numbered 5, after V lost 6 bases and J lost 4 bases.

This clonotype was detected ten times or more. The chain couples TRBV20-1 to TRBJ2-7; 8 nucleotides line up with TRBD2. Per germline, CDR1 DFQATT and CDR2 SNEGSKA (reference sequence). With 3 bases clipped from V and 3 bases from J, the junction kept 7 bases outside the gene matches. This CDR3 region has 14 residues. The CDR3 loop is CSARERGSLYEQYF. Here the CDR3 DNA reads TGCAGTGCTAGGGAGCGGGGGTCTCTCTACGAGCAGTACTTC.

This clonotype was counted ten times or more. The rearrangement joins TRBV20-1 to TRBJ1-2, with D unclear. The CDR3 is made up of 11 amino acids. Germline V lookup: CDR1 DFQATT, CDR2 SNEGSKA (reference sequence). Trimming cost V 8 bases and J 3 bases, with 10 bases left between them. Written as DNA, the CDR3 is TGCAGTCAGAGGGCACACTATGGCTACACCTTC. Its translation: CSQRAHYGYTF.

The chain has TRBV20-1 and TRBJ2-5, with D maybe TRBD1 (6 bases). V lost 5 bases, J lost 2 bases, and 9 bases lay in between. The CDR3 is 12 residues long. Germline CDR1 reads DFQATT; CDR2 reads SNEGSKA (reference sequence). The CDR3 loop is CSAVGGQETQYF. CDR3 nucleotides: TGCAGTGCTGTAGGGGGTCAAGAGACCCAGTACTTC.

The V call is TRBV27, the J call TRBJ2-5; D gene uncertain. Germline CDR1 reads MNHEY; CDR2 reads SMNVEV (reference sequence). The CDR3 is made up of 15 amino acids. V gave up 0 bases and J gave up 6 bases, with 14 bases separating them. Here the CDR3 DNA reads TGTGCCAGCAGTTTATCGAGATCCGGATTAAAGACCCAGTACTTC. As protein: CASSLSRSGLKTQYF.

This clonotype was detected ten times or more. The rearrangement joins TRBV6-5 to TRBJ2-5, with no clear D. This CDR3 region has 15 residues. Between the trimmed V and J ends, which lost 0 bases and 5 bases, there was a span of 13 bases. Germline V gene sequence: CDR1 MNHEY, CDR2 SVGAGI. The CDR3 sequence: CASSYSDGRWETQYF. The CDR3 nucleotides are TGTGCCAGCAGTTACTCCGACGGACGTTGGGAGACCCAGTACTTC.

The gene calls are TRBV20-1 and TRBJ2-4; 8 positions agree with TRBD1. The CDR3 has 14 residues. The J segment lost 5 bases and the V segment lost 3 bases, leaving 6 bases of the junction unmatched. CDR1 is DFQATT and CDR2 is SNEGSKA in the germline V gene (reference sequence). Written as DNA, the CDR3 is TGCAGTGCTAGCCCTGGACAGGGTGAAAACATTCAGTACTTC. Residues: CSASPGQGENIQYF.

The rearrangement uses TRBV14 and TRBJ2-3, with 9 positions matching TRBD2. Germline V gene sequence: CDR1 SGHDN, CDR2 FVKESK. CDR3 length equals 20 residues. The V and J ends lost 1 base and 0 bases, in that order; junction bases with no gene match: 14. The chain's CDR3 is CASSQGPNLAGQLSTDTQYF. The CDR3 DNA sequence: TGTGCCAGCAGCCAAGGACCTAATCTAGCGGGGCAACTTAGCACAGATACGCAGTATTTT. The entire variable domain, with the rest obtained from reference TRBV14 and TRBJ2-3, is as follows: EAGVTQFPSHSVIEKGQTVTLRCDPISGHDNLYWYRRVMGKEIKFLLHFVKESKQDESGMPNNRFLAERTGGTYSTLKVQPAELEDSGVYFCASSQGPNLAGQLSTDTQYFGPGTRLTVL.

Written as DNA, the CDR3 is TGTGCCAGTAGTCCGCGGACACTGGTGAACACTGAAGCTTTCTTT. Residues: CASSPRTLVNTEAFF. This chain joins TRBV19 and TRBJ1-1, with D possibly TRBD1 on 5 matching bases. CDR1 and CDR2 (germline): LNHDA, SQIVND (reference sequence). The CDR3 loop spans 15 amino acids. The V end lost 5 bases, the J end lost 0 bases, and 13 bases lay between the germline ends.

This clonotype has only a few counts. The V gene is TRBV2, the J gene TRBJ2-1; D possibly uses TRBD1 or TRBD2 (5 bases each). This CDR3 comprises 16 residues. The V end was cut by 6 bases, the J end by 7 bases, with 22 bases between. Germline V gene sequence: CDR1 SNHLY, CDR2 FYNNEI. The CDR3 reads CASRELPGPRGNEQFF. CDR3 sequence (DNA): TGTGCCAGCAGAGAGCTACCGGGACCCCGAGGAAATGAGCAGTTCTTC.

For this clonotype: This may come from a read error, since a much larger clone is one base off. The chain has TRBV27 and TRBJ1-4; 8 bases line up with TRBD1. CDR1 and CDR2 (germline): MNHEY, SMNVEV (reference sequence). The CDR3 extends over 13 amino acids. DNA for the CDR3: TGTGTCAGCAGAACAGGGGGAGGTGAAAAACTGTTTTTT. As protein: CVSRTGGGEKLFF.

Ten or more counts support this clonotype. The chain links TRBV29-1 to TRBJ1-3, with 7 bases lining up with TRBD1. J lost 2 bases, V lost 7 bases, and 5 bases had no gene match. In germline, CDR1 is SQVTM, CDR2 ANQGSEA. CDR3 length: 13 amino acids. CDR3 sequence reads: CSASTGTGNTIYF. CDR3 DNA sequence: TGCAGCGCCTCGACAGGGACTGGAAACACCATATATTTT.

At least ten counts were recorded for this clonotype. V gene TRBV12-3 or TRBV12-4 combines with J gene TRBJ1-2; TRBD1 aligns across 7 bases. This CDR3 is built from 17 residues. V lost 0 bases and J lost 5; bases outside the gene matches: 12. The CDR3 here is CASSLAGGGAGGYGYTF. CDR3 nucleotides: TGTGCCAGCAGTTTAGCGGGAGGGGGCGCAGGAGGATATGGCTACACCTTC.